Described below is a single TCR beta chain sequence and its context. Germline V CDR1 and CDR2: SGHRS, YFSETQ. V lost 3 bases and J lost 4, with 13 bases in between. This CDR3 has 14 residues. The sample is drawn from a study of blood T cell repertoires in COVID-19. TCRdb's table, derived via immunoSEQ multiplex PCR, lists solely in-frame clones and lacks some. The sample contains around 120,000 clones, around 90% of which appear only once. The receptor's source is a human donor in a cohort sampled during active COVID-19. Input material: peripheral blood. The chain is built from TRBV5-1 and TRBJ1-1; D is uncertain. The CDR3 DNA reads as TGCGCCAGCAGCTACGGGAGGTCGGCCACTGAAGCTTTCTTT. As protein: CASSYGRSATEAFF.